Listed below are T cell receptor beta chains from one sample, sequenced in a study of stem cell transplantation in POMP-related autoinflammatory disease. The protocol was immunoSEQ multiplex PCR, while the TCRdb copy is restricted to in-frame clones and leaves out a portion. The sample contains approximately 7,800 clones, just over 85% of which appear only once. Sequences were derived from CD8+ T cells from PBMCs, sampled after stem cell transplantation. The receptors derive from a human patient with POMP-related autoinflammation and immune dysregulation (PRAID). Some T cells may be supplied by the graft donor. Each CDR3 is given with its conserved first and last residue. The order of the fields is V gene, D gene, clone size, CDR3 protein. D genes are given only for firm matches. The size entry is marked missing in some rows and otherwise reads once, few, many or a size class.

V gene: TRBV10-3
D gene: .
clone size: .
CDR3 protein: CAIRPGGPTGTEQYF

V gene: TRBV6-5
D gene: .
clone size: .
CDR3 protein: CASSYLMNTEAFF

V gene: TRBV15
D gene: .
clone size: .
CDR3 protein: CATSRDRWLSNQPQHF

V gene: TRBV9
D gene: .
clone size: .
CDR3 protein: CASSPQSSNQPQHF

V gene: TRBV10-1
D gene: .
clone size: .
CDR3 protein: CASSESEATSTDTQYF

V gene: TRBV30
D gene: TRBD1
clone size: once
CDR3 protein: CACKTGYEQYF

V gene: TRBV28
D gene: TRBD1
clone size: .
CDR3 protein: CASSPRTGPNYGYTF

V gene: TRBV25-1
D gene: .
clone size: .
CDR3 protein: CASSEGGREQYF

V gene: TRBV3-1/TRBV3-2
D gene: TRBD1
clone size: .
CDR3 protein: CASSRDRGQSAQETQYF

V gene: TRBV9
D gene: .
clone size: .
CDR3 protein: CASSVGRPGVDGYTF